This TCR beta chain was observed in a study of regulatory T cells in long-lasting Graves disease. In this sample, this clonotype turned up a few times. Building the TCR beta libraries relied on iRepertoire HTBI primers, and CDR3 regions underwent Arm-PCR. Via MiXCR, TCRdb re-called the multiplex PCR reads, giving one row per CDR3 protein. The table shows fewer than 450,000 distinct CDR3 sequences, with about a quarter occurring only once. V dropped 4 bases and J dropped 2 bases, with 6 bases sitting between them. Germline CDR1 is LGHDT and CDR2 is YNNKEL (reference sequence). The CDR3 is 14 amino acids. Time point denoted: persistent/refractory GD, antithyroid drugs over 5 years with positive TRAb. Scientists built the TCR library using RNA that was extracted from PBMCs.

This TCR was sampled from a female donor with Graves disease. The source was peripheral blood mononuclear cells (PBMCs), collected when the disease was refractory, from a patient treated with antithyroid drugs. V and J are TRBV3-1 and TRBJ1-6; D unclear. The CDR3 DNA sequence: TGTGCCAGCAGCCTAAGGGCCTATAATTCACCCCTCCACTTT. Residues: CASSLRAYNSPLHF.